This T cell receptor (beta chain) was captured by sequencing in a study of PD-1 blockade in classical Hodgkin lymphoma. Study results and caveats: What caused the repertoire differences, perhaps disease activity or prior therapy, remains undefined. Reported baseline diversity: healthy donors highest, relapsed/refractory patients lowest. By cycle point C4D1, TCR diversity had risen significantly in CD4+ cells (but not CD8+ cells).

Time point described: cycle 4 day 1 (C4D1), after about 6 weeks of nivolumab. After autologous stem cell transplantation all patients relapsed, and prior brentuximab vedotin exposure differed between cohorts. It was by magnetic negative selection that CD4+ T cells were purified from thawed PBMCs. Progressive disease, partial response or complete response was each patient's best response. Assay used: immunoSEQ multiplex PCR; TCRdb lists only in-frame clones, some missing. The profile shows 30,000 to 40,000 clones, 80% to 95% of them singletons. Regarding this clone: The antigen remains undetermined.

The sequences come from CD4+ T cells from blood, collected before the fourth cycle of nivolumab. This receptor was obtained from a human donor with classical Hodgkin lymphoma.

In DNA form, the CDR3 reads TGCGCCAGCAGCGCGTCGACAGGGCAGGTGAACACTGAAGCTTTCTTT. Its protein product is CASSASTGQVNTEAFF. The V and J genes are TRBV5-1 and TRBJ1-1; 7 bases line up with TRBD1. Germline assignment: CDR1 SGHRS and CDR2 YFSETQ. The CDR3 extends over 16 amino acids. Trimming at V came to 4 bases and at J to 0 bases, leaving 9 bases not matched to a gene.